This entry features one T cell receptor beta chain sequence. Its antigen is unidentified. TCRdb re-derived calls from the 5' RACE reads in MiXCR, one entry per CDR3 protein. The repertoire holds about 320,000 distinct CDR3 sequences, with over 11% as singletons. After removal of 0 bases from V and 4 bases from J, the junction contained 5 bases not matched to a gene. Germline V CDR1 and CDR2: LNHNV, YYDKDF (reference sequence). The CDR3 runs to 15 residues. The sample originates from a study of T-cell memory formation after mild COVID-19. Study outcomes and limitations: Prior to infection, memory already included some responding clones, suggesting cross-reactive memory joined. Clones contracting day 15 to 85 were balanced CD4/CD8; later expanders leaned CD4+.

The clonotype comes from a man between 18 and 29 years old who had mild COVID-19 (a few samples of this study predate the infection). Cell type and time point are not known. Sequenced sample: PBMCs or a T cell subset sorted from them (not recorded which). The chain is built from TRBV15 and TRBJ1-2; TRBD1 matches 7 bases. CDR3 residues: CATSRERGTVYGYTF. The DNA of the CDR3 is TGTGCCACCAGCAGAGAACGCGGGACAGTCTATGGCTACACCTTC.